A single sample is the source of the 13 T cell receptor beta chains below, sequenced in a study of Ad26.COV2.S vaccination and SARS-CoV-2 variants. Here immunoSEQ multiplex PCR was the method, and the copy in TCRdb shows in-frame clones only, minus some. Here the sample spans around 500,000 clones, about 88% being singletons. Specified treatment: approximately 18 received Ad26.COV2.S at low or high dose, single or two shots; five or six received placebo; per-sample allocation not given. Material that was analyzed had been drawn on day 63 after the first vaccine or placebo injection. This sample comprised peripheral blood, obtained in a trial of Ad26.COV2.S vaccine versus placebo. The receptors stem from a person between 18 and 59 years old who received the Ad26.COV2.S COVID-19 vaccine or a placebo.

This sequence joins TRBV5-6 and TRBJ2-2; 7 nucleotides agree with TRBD1. V lost 0 bases to trimming and J lost 1 base; unmatched junction nucleotides: 0. Looked up from germline, CDR1 is SGHDT and CDR2 is YYEEEE. The CDR3 covers 15 residues. The CDR3 reads CASSLGDRNTGELFF. The DNA for the CDR3 is TGTGCCAGCAGCTTGGGGGACAGGAACACCGGGGAGCTGTTTTTT.

This chain connects TRBV9 to TRBJ2-3; D tentatively fits TRBD1 or TRBD2 (6 bases each). Deletions cut 0 bases from V and 3 bases from J, with 11 bases between. The CDR3 has 15 residues. Germline-derived CDR1 and CDR2 are SGDLS and YYNGEE. The CDR3 spells CASSVGWGATDTQYF. CDR3 DNA: TGTGCCAGCAGCGTAGGGTGGGGGGCGACAGATACGCAGTATTTT.

The gene calls are TRBV11-2 and TRBJ2-4; D tentatively reads TRBD1 or TRBD2 (5 bases each). Deletions cut 1 base from V and 7 bases from J, with 14 bases between. CDR3 size: 15 residues. Germline V gene data show CDR1 as SGHAT and CDR2 as FQNNGV. CDR3 sequence reads: CASSLVGPGRNIQYF. The CDR3 coding sequence is TGTGCCAGCAGCTTAGTGGGACCGGGGCGTAACATTCAGTACTTC. Full variable domain (missing parts from reference TRBV11-2 and TRBJ2-4): EAGVAQSPRYKIIEKRQSVAFWCNPISGHATLYWYQQILGQGPKLLIQFQNNGVVDDSQLPKDRFSAERLKGVDSTLKIQPAKLEDSAVYLCASSLVGPGRNIQYFGAGTRLSVL.

Remarks on this clone: Other DNA sequences in the sample encode the same CDR3. The V gene is TRBV3-1 (or the pseudogene TRBV3-2), the J gene TRBJ2-7; D remains unclear. The length of the CDR3 is 11 residues. The V and J ends lost 3 bases and 3 bases respectively, with 3 bases between them. Per germline, CDR1 LGHDT and CDR2 YNNKEL (reference sequence). The CDR3 bases are TGTGCCAGCAGCCAGGGCTACGAGCAGTACTTC. Its translation is CASSQGYEQYF.

A single count supports this clone. V usage is TRBV5-4 and J usage is TRBJ2-7, with 8 positions matching TRBD2. The CDR3 has 18 residues. CDR1 SGHNT and CDR2 YYREEE come from the germline V gene (reference sequence). V dropped 4 bases and J dropped 1; count of bases not matched to a gene: 16. This CDR3 reads CASSLRGGRVPRSYEQYF. CDR3 sequence (DNA): TGTGCCAGCAGCCTTCGGGGGGGAAGGGTTCCACGTTCCTACGAGCAGTACTTC.

The J gene is TRBJ2-5, the V gene TRBV5-1; TRBD1 matches 10 bases. The trim removed 4 bases at V and 3 bases at J, leaving 3 bases unmatched. The V gene's germline CDR1 is SGHRS and CDR2 YFSETQ. CDR3 length equals 14 residues. The CDR3, as DNA: TGCGCCAGCAGCCTAGGGACAGGGGAAGAGACCCAGTACTTC. It yields the protein CASSLGTGEETQYF.

The chain uses TRBV2 and TRBJ2-1; D ambiguous. The CDR3 contains 15 residues. The V end lost 0 bases, the J end lost 2 bases, and 8 bases lay between the germline ends. Germline-derived CDR1 and CDR2 are SNHLY and FYNNEI. CDR3 sequence: CASSEAGGTYNEQFF. In DNA form, the CDR3 reads TGTGCCAGCAGTGAAGCGGGTGGTACCTACAATGAGCAGTTCTTC.

This chain links TRBV28 with TRBJ1-3; 7 bases are a match to TRBD1. Trimming cost V 7 bases and J 1 base; bases outside gene matches: 4. This CDR3 comprises 14 residues. The germline CDR1 and CDR2 sequences are MDHEN and SYDVKM. The CDR3 DNA reads TGTGCCAGCACCCCAGGGGGTTCTGGAAACACCATATATTTT. Residues: CASTPGGSGNTIYF.

The rearrangement links TRBV10-3 to TRBJ2-7; tentatively, D is TRBD1 or TRBD2 (5 bases each). Trimming pared 2 bases from V and 2 bases from J, leaving 16 bases between. Germline V gene sequence: CDR1 ENHRY, CDR2 SYGVKD. The CDR3 sequence is 16 residues long. The CDR3 here is CAISEPGTHGPYEQYF. The CDR3 region has the DNA TGTGCCATCAGTGAGCCCGGGACGCACGGACCCTACGAGCAGTACTTC.

This chain uses TRBV11-3 with TRBJ1-1; D possibly corresponds to TRBD1 (5 bases). V was cut by 3 bases and J by 3 bases, with 8 bases left in between. There are 13 residues in the CDR3. Germline V lookup: CDR1 SGHNT, CDR2 YENEEA. The CDR3 nucleotides read TGTGCCAGCAGCTTCGACAGCTACACTGAAGCTTTCTTT. Protein sequence: CASSFDSYTEAFF.

This clone showed up just a few times. J is TRBJ1-1 and V is TRBV10-3; D perhaps matches TRBD1 (5 bases). With 5 bases removed from V and 6 bases from J, the gap between germline ends came to 13 bases. The CDR3 sequence is 13 residues long. Germline CDR1 reads ENHRY; CDR2 reads SYGVKD. DNA for the CDR3: TGTGCCATCAGTCAAATACAGGTTTCTGAAGCTTTCTTT. Its protein is CAISQIQVSEAFF.

This chain connects TRBV9 to TRBJ1-1, with D tentatively TRBD1 (6 bases). V was clipped by 0 bases and J by 6 bases, with 9 bases between them. Germline values: CDR1 SGDLS, CDR2 YYNGEE. CDR3 size: 13 residues. Here the CDR3 DNA reads TGTGCCAGCAGCGTAGAAGAGGGGGCTGAAGCTTTCTTT. Encoded protein: CASSVEEGAEAFF.

J is TRBJ2-5 and V is TRBV7-3; D may be TRBD1 or TRBD2 (6 bases each). Per the germline V gene, CDR1 is SGHTA and CDR2 is FQGTGA. The CDR3 is 15 residues long. Trimming took off 5 bases at V and 7 bases at J, with 20 bases between the two ends. CDR3 sequence: CASSPTGQTGGTQYF. The CDR3, as DNA: TGTGCCAGCAGCCCAACCGGACAGACCGGGGGGACCCAGTACTTC.